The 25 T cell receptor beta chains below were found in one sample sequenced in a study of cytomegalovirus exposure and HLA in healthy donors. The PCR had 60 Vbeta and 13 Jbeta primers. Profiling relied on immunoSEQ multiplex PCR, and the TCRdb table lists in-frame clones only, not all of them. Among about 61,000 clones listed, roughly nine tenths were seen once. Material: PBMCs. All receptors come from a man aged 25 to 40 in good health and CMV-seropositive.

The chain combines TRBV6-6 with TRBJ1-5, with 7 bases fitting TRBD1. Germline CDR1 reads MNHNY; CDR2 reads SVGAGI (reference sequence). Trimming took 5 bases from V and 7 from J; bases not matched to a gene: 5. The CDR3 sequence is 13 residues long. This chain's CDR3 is CASSLTGQQPQHF. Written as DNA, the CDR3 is TGTGCCAGCAGTCTGACAGGGCAGCAGCCCCAGCATTTT.

CDR3 nucleotides: TGTGCCAGCAGCCCCGCAGGGATAAGCAATCAGCCCCAGCATTTT. Translation gives CASSPAGISNQPQHF. The J gene is TRBJ1-5, the V gene TRBV6-5, with D tentatively TRBD1 (5 bases). CDR3 length equals 15 residues. CDR1 and CDR2 from the germline V gene are MNHEY and SVGAGI. Trimming stripped 6 bases from V and 1 base from J, with 13 bases between.

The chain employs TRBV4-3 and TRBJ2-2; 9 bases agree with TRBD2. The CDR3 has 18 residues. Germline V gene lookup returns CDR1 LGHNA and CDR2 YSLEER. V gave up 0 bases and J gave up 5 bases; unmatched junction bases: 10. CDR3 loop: CASSQEPGLAGKTGELFF. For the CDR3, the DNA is TGCGCCAGCAGCCAAGAGCCGGGGCTAGCGGGAAAGACCGGGGAGCTGTTTTTT.

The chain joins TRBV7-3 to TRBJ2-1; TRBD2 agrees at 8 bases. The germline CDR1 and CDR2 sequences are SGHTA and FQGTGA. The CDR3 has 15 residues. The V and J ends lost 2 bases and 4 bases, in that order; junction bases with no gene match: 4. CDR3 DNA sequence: TGTGCCAGCAGCTTAGGGACTAGATCGTACAATGAGCAGTTCTTC. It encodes CASSLGTRSYNEQFF. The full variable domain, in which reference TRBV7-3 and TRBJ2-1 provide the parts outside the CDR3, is GAGVSQTPSNKVTEKGKYVELRCDPISGHTALYWYRQSLGQGPEFLIYFQGTGAADDSGLPNDRFFAVRPEGSVSTLKIQRTERGDSAVYLCASSLGTRSYNEQFFGPGTRLTVL.

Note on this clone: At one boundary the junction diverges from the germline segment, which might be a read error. The CDR3 spells CASSLEGVGLANYEQYF. Here the CDR3 DNA reads TGTGCTAGCAGCTTAGAAGGTGTCGGACTAGCGAACTACGAGCAGTACTTC. The rearrangement uses TRBV7-7 and TRBJ2-7, with 9 bases lining up with TRBD2. The CDR3 runs 17 residues. Germline V CDR1 and CDR2: SSHAT, FNYEAQ (reference sequence). Supplemented by reference TRBV7-7 and TRBJ2-7, the full variable domain reads GAGVSQSPRYKVTKRGQDVTLRCDPISSHATLYWYQQALGQGPEFLTYFNYEAQPDKSGLPSDRFSAERPEGSISTLTIQRTEQRDSAMYRCASSLEGVGLANYEQYFGPGTRLTVT.

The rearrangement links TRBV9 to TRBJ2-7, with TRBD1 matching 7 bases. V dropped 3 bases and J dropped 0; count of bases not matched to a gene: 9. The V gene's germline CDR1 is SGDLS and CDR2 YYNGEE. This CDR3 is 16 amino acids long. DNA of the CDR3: TGTGCCAGCAGCGCCCAGCCGGGACAGAACTCCTACGAGCAGTACTTC. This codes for CASSAQPGQNSYEQYF.

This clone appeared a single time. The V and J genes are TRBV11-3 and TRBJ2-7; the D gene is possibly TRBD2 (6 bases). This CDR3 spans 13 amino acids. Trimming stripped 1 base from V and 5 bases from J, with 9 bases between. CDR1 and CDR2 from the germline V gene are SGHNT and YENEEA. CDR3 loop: CASSLGGEDEQYF. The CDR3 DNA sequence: TGTGCCAGCAGCTTAGGGGGGGAGGACGAGCAGTACTTC.

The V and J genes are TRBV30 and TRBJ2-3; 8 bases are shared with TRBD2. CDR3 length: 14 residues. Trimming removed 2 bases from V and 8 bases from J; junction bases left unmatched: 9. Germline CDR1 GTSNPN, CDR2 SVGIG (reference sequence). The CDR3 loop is CAWSFELAVVTQYF. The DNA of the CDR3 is TGTGCCTGGAGTTTCGAACTAGCGGTAGTTACGCAGTATTTT.

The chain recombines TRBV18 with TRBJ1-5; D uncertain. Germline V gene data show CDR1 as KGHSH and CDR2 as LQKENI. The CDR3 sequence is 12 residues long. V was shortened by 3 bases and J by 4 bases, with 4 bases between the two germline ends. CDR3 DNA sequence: TGTGCCAGCTCACCGACAAATCAGCCCCAGCATTTT. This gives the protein CASSPTNQPQHF.

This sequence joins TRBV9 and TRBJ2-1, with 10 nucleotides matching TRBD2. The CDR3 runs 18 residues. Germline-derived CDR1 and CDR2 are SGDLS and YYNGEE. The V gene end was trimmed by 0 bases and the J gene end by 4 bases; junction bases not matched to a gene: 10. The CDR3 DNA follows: TGTGCCAGCAGCGTAGCTGGGGGGGGACTAGCGCTTTACAATGAGCAGTTCTTC. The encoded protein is CASSVAGGGLALYNEQFF.

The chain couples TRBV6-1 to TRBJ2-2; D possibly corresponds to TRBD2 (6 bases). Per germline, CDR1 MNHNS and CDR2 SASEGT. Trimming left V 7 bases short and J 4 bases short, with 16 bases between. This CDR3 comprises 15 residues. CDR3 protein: CASTRLGDPTGELFF. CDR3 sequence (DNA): TGTGCCAGCACCAGACTAGGGGACCCCACCGGGGAGCTGTTTTTT.

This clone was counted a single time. The CDR3 protein is CASSRPSSGLSTDTQYF. CDR3 in DNA: TGTGCCAGCAGTCGCCCCTCTAGCGGCCTAAGCACAGATACGCAGTATTTT. The V call is TRBV28, the J call TRBJ2-3; 7 bases are shared with TRBD2. The CDR3 runs 17 residues. Unmatched junction bases numbered 11, after V lost 5 bases and J lost 0 bases. Looked up from germline, CDR1 is MDHEN and CDR2 is SYDVKM.

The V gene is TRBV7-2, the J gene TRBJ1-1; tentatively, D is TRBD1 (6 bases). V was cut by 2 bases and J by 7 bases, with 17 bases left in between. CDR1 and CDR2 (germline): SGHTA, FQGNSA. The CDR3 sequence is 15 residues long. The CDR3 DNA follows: TGTGCCAGCAGCTTAAGGACAGCTATTTCCTGTGAAGCTTTCTTT. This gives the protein CASSLRTAISCEAFF. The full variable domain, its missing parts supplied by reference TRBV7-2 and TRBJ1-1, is GAGVSQSPSNKVTEKGKDVELRCDPISGHTALYWYRQSLGQGLEFLIYFQGNSAPDKSGLPSDRFSAERTGGSVSTLTIQRTQQEDSAVYLCASSLRTAISCEAFFGQGTRLTVV.

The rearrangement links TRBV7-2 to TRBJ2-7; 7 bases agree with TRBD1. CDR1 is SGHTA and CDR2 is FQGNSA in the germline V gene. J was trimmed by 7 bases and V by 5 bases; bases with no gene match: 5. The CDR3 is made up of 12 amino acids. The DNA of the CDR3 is TGTGCCAGCAGCAGACAGGGATGGGAGCAGTACTTC. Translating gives CASSRQGWEQYF.

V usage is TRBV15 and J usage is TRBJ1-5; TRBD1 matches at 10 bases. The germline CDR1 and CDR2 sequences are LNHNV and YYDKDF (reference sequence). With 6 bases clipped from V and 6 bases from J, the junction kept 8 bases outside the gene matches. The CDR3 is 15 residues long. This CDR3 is CATSSTGTGVQPQHF. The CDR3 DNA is TGTGCCACCAGTAGCACCGGGACAGGGGTTCAGCCCCAGCATTTT.

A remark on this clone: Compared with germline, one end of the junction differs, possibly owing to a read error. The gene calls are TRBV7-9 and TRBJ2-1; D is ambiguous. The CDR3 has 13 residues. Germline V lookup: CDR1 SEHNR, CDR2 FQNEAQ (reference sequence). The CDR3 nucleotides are TGTTCCAGCACCACTGCCGGTGACAATGAGCAGTTCTTC. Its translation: CSSTTAGDNEQFF.

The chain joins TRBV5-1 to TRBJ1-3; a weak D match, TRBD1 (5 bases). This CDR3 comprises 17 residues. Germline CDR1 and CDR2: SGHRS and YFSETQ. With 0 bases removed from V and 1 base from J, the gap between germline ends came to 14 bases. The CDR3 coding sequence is TGCGCCAGCAGCTTGGTGTACCCTCAGGGTTCTGGAAACACCATATATTTT. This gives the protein CASSLVYPQGSGNTIYF.

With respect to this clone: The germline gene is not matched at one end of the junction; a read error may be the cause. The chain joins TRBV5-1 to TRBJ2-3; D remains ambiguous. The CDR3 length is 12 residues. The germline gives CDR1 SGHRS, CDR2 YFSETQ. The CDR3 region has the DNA TGCGCCAGCAGCCCTACCACAGATGCGCAGTATTTT. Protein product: CASSPTTDAQYF.

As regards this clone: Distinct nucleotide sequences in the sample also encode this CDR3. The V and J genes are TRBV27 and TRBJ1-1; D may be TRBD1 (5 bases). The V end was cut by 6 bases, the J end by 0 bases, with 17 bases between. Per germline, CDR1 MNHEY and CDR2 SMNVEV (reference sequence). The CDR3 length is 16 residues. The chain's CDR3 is CASSPWTGGVNTEAFF. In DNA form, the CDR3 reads TGTGCCAGCAGCCCATGGACGGGGGGGGTGAACACTGAAGCTTTCTTT.

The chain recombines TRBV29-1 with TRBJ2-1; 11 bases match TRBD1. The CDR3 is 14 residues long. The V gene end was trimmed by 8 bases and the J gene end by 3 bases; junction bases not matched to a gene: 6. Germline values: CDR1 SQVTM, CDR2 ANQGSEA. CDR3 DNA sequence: TGCAGCTCGGGGGGACAGGGGGTCTACAATGAGCAGTTCTTC. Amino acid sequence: CSSGGQGVYNEQFF.

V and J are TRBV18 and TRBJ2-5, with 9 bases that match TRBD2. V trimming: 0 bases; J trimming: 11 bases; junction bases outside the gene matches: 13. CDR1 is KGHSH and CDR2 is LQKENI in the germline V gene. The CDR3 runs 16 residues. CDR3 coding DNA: TGTGCCAGCTCACCACCTGATTTAGCGGGAGTCAGGGAGCAGTACTTC. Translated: CASSPPDLAGVREQYF.

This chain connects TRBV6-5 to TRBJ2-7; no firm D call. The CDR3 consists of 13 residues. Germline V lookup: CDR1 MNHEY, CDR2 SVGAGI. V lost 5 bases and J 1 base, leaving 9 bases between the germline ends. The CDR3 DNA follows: TGTGCCAGCAGTGAAGCGCCATCCTACGAGCAGTACTTC. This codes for CASSEAPSYEQYF.

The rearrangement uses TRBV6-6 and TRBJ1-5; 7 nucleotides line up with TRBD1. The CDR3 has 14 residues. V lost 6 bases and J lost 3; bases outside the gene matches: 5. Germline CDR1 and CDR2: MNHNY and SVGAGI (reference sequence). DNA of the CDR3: TGTGCCAGCAGGCCGGGACAGCTCAATCAGCCCCAGCATTTT. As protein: CASRPGQLNQPQHF.

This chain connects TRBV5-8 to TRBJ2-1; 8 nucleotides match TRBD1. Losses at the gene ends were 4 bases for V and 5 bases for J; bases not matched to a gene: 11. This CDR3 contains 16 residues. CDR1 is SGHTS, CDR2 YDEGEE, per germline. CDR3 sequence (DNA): TGTGCCAGCAGCCGAAGGGGGGACAGGAGAAACAATGAGCAGTTCTTC. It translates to CASSRRGDRRNNEQFF.

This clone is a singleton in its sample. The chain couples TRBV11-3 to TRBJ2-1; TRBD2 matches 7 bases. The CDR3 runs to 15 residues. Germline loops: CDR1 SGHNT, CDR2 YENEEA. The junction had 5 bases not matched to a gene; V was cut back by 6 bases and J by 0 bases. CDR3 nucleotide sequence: TGTGCCAGCAGGGGGGGGGATAGCTCCTACAATGAGCAGTTCTTC. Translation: CASRGGDSSYNEQFF.